This T cell receptor (beta chain) was recovered during a study of a mutant IDH1 vaccine in newly diagnosed glioma. About the research overall: Treated patients comprised around 60% males and approximately 38% females, mean age roughly 44 years.

Sequenced by immunoSEQ multiplex PCR; TCRdb stores in-frame clones only, minus some. The table lists some 37,000 clones, 75% to 85% of them singletons. Comments on this clone: Its antigen remains unidentified.

The time point here: week 5, during vaccination. The investigators gave 300 ug of mutant IDH1 20-mer peptide in each vaccine dose, together with topical imiquimod. New WHO grade 3 or 4 IDH1-mutant, ATRX-lost astrocytomas were present in all donors. The CDR3 totals 15 residues. V lost 5 bases to trimming and J lost 1 base, with 12 bases between them. CDR1 is SNHLY and CDR2 is FYNNEI in the germline V gene. This chain uses TRBV2 with TRBJ1-3, with D possibly matching TRBD1 (5 bases). This clonotype was obtained from a man between 40 and 49 years old with glioma. Sequenced here: PBMCs, sampled from a glioma patient whose treatment included an IDH1 peptide vaccine. Here the CDR3 reads CASSPRTNSGNTIYF. The DNA of the CDR3 is TGTGCCAGCAGTCCCCGGACAAATTCTGGAAACACCATATATTTT.